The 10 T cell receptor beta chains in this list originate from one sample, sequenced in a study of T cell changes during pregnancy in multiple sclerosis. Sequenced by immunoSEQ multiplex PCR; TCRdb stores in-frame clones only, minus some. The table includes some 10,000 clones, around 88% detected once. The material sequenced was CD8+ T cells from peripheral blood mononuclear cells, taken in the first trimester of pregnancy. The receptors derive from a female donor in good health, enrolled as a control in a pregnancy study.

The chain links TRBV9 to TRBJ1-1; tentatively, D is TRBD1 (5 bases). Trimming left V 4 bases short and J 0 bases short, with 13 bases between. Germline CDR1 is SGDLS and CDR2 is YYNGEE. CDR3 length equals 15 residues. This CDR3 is CASSRLTGMNTEAFF. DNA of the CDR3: TGTGCCAGCAGCAGATTAACAGGAATGAACACTGAAGCTTTCTTT.

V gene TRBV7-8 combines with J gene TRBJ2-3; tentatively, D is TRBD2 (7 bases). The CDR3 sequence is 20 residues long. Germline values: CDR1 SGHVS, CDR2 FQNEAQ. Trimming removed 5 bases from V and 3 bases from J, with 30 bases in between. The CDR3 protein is CASSQVGGQLTSEWTDTQYF. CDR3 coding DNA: TGTGCCAGCAGCCAAGTGGGCGGACAGCTTACTAGCGAGTGGACAGATACGCAGTATTTT.

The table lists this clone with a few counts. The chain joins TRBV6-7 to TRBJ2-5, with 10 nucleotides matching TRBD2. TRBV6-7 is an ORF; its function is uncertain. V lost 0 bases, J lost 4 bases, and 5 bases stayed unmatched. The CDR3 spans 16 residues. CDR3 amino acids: CASSYSKRGGRETQYF. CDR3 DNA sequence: TGTGCCAGCAGTTACTCGAAGCGGGGGGGCCGAGAGACCCAGTACTTC.

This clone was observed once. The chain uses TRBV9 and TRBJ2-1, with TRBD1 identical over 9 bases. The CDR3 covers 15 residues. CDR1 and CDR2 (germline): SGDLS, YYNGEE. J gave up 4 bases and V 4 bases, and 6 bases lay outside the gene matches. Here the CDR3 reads CASSMTGTGYNEQFF. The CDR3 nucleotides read TGTGCCAGCAGCATGACGGGGACAGGGTACAATGAGCAGTTCTTC.

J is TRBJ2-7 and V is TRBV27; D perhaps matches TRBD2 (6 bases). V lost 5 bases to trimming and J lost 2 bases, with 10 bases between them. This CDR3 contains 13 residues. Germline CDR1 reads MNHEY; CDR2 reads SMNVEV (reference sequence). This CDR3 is CASSGEAPYEQYF. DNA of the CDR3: TGTGCCAGCAGTGGGGAGGCACCCTACGAGCAGTACTTC.

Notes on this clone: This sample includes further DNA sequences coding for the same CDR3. The CDR3 here is CASSQDRTGAYGYTF. As DNA, the CDR3 is TGCGCCAGCAGCCAAGATCGGACAGGCGCTTATGGCTACACCTTC. The chain is built from TRBV4-3 and TRBJ1-2, with 7 bases that match TRBD1. Germline CDR1 is LGHNA and CDR2 is YSLEER. CDR3 length equals 15 residues. V lost 0 bases, J lost 5 bases, and 6 bases stayed unmatched.

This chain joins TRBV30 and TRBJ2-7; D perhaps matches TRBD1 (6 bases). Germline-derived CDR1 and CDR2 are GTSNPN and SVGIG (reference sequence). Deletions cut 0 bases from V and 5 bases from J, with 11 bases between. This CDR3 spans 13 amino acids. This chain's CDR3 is CAWSVVRGDEQYF. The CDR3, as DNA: TGTGCCTGGAGTGTAGTCAGGGGTGACGAGCAGTACTTC.

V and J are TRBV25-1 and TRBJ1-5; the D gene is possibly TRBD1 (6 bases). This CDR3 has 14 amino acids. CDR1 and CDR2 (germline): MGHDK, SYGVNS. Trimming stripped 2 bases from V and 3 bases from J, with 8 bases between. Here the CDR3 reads CASSEQGFNQPQHF. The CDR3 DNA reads TGTGCCAGCAGTGAACAGGGGTTCAATCAGCCCCAGCATTTT.

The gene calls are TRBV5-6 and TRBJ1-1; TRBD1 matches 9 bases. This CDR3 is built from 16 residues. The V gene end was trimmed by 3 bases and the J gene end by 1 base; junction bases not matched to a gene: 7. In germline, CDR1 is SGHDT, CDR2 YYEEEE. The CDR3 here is CASSYQTGGSNTEAFF. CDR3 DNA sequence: TGTGCCAGCAGCTACCAGACAGGGGGATCGAACACTGAAGCTTTCTTT.

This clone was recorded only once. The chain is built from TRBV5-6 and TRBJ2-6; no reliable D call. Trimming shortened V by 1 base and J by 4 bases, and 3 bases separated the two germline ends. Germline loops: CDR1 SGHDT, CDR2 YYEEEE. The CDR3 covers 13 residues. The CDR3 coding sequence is TGTGCCAGCAGCTTGAGCGGGGCCAACGTCCTGACTTTC. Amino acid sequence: CASSLSGANVLTF.